This TCR beta chain was observed in a study of CD8+CD57+ T cells in acquired aplastic anemia listed by TCRdb under 2018. About the full investigation: Extracted DNA from sorted CD4+ and CD8+ cells averaged approximately 3 ug, ranging from roughly 0.19 to 27.4 ug. A CD8+CD57+ expansion meant a frequency higher than the mean frequency seen in healthy subjects. Study-wide conclusions, independent of this receptor: Patients and healthy controls showed no significant difference in CD8+ Simpson's diversity (P=0.060). Fewer than 35 CD8+ CDR3 sequences were found to be shared between patients and controls, but these sequences appeared to be highly expressed in patients and within the immunodominant clones of the patients.

TCR beta VDJ combination and CDR3 sequence profiling used genomic DNA as the template. An Illumina HiSeq 2000 was the platform used for TCR repertoire sequencing. On the authors' methods: TRBV/TRBJ rearrangement plots, CDR3 size and DJ length profiles, and Simpson's diversity index were used to assess repertoires. Whichever DNA sequence was most abundant in the deep sequencing data was defined as the immunodominant clone. CDR3 amino acid sequences were screened for sharing across subjects and were compared with published repertoires and the VDJdb database. TCRdb reprocessed the public reads (quality trimming at Q25 with fastp, clone calling with MiXCR) and kept in-frame beta chains. A single entry per CDR3 protein holds the most common genes and DNA from its merged rows. The V and J calls and clone size come from TCRdb's table, not from the authors' own analysis. This sample holds about 40,000 distinct CDR3 sequences; approximately 63% were observed only once. Roughly three fifths of the sample comes from the top ten.

Points on this clonotype: The clone's antigen remains unknown. No quality values exist for individual bases; no much larger clone is one base distant.

Spanning cysteine to phenylalanine, the CDR3 consists of 14 amino acids. The DNA shown is the 42-base CDR3, in frame from base 1. Trimming leaves V shorter by 5 bases and J shorter by 8 bases, with the junction holding 9 bases beyond the gene matches. The germline V gene gives CDR1 as KGHDR and CDR2 as SFDVKD. Flow cytometry had shown CD8+CD57+ cell expansion in the patients selected for sequencing. Every patient had a diagnosis of severe acquired aplastic anemia based on International Study of Aplastic Anemia and Agranulocytosis and Camitta criteria. No patient had received any therapy when blood was sampled. TCR repertoires of sorted CD4+ and CD8+ blood T cells from severe aplastic anemia patients and healthy subjects were deep-sequenced in the study. Patients were enrolled under clinicaltrials.gov protocols 00001620, 01623167, 00001397, 00071045, 00081523 and 00961064 in the USA. Ficoll-Paque density gradient centrifugation was used to isolate peripheral blood mononuclear cells. Before DNA was extracted, CD4+ and CD8+ T cells were sorted using either FACS or magnetic beads.

The sequence joins TRBV24-1 to TRBJ1-2; the central 8 bases match TRBD1. Sequencing input: sorted CD4+, CD8+, or CD8+CD57+ T cells (not recorded which) from PBMCs. The receptor was derived from a human donor with aplastic anemia. The CDR3 has the sequence CATSALAGGRGYTF. The DNA reads TGTGCCACCAGTGCCTTAGCAGGGGGCCGGGGCTACACCTTC.